The 17 T cell receptor beta chains reported below all come from one sample, sequenced in a study of blood T cell repertoires in COVID-19. Profiling relied on immunoSEQ multiplex PCR, and the TCRdb table lists in-frame clones only, not all of them. The sample lists a few hundred thousand clones, 81% occurring once. The sequencing sample was made of peripheral blood. These receptors were collected from a human donor with acute or convalescent COVID-19. The donor label of this sample is uncertain.

This clone has a single count. The V gene is TRBV29-1, the J gene TRBJ1-1; TRBD1 agrees at 7 bases. CDR1 SQVTM and CDR2 ANQGSEA come from the germline V gene. This CDR3 region has 11 residues. V gave up 7 bases and J gave up 1 base; unmatched junction bases: 0. This CDR3 reads CSGTGNTEAFF. CDR3 nucleotides: TGCAGCGGGACAGGGAACACTGAAGCTTTCTTT.

The chain recombines TRBV18 with TRBJ2-5, with 9 bases fitting TRBD2. CDR3 size: 15 residues. The V and J ends lost 3 bases and 5 bases, in that order; junction bases with no gene match: 7. Germline values: CDR1 KGHSH, CDR2 LQKENI. The CDR3 here is CASSPPGLALETQYF. DNA for the CDR3: TGTGCCAGCTCACCGCCGGGACTAGCTCTGGAGACCCAGTACTTC.

The chain employs TRBV6-5 and TRBJ2-1, with D perhaps matching TRBD2 (5 bases). Trimming took off 0 bases at V and 10 bases at J, with 10 bases between the two ends. In germline, CDR1 is MNHEY, CDR2 SVGAGI. The CDR3 loop spans 13 amino acids. For the CDR3, the DNA is TGTGCCAGCAGTTACTCGGTGGGGAGAGAGCAGTTCTTC. Amino acid sequence: CASSYSVGREQFF.

This chain joins TRBV30 and TRBJ1-2; D remains ambiguous. There are 14 residues in the CDR3. Trimming left V 0 bases short and J 2 bases short, with 10 bases between. CDR1 is GTSNPN, CDR2 SVGIG, per germline (reference sequence). CDR3 region: CAWSVAPNNYGYTF. The CDR3 nucleotides are TGTGCCTGGAGTGTGGCTCCGAACAACTATGGCTACACCTTC.

V and J are TRBV29-1 and TRBJ1-1, with D perhaps matching TRBD1 (5 bases). V shed 8 bases and J shed 1 base, with 8 bases lying between them. Germline CDR1 and CDR2: SQVTM and ANQGSEA. This CDR3 has 11 residues. The CDR3 loop is CSYTGNTEAFF. CDR3 nucleotide sequence: TGCAGCTATACAGGGAACACTGAAGCTTTCTTT.

Notes on this clone: One end of the junction varies from germline; a read error may be responsible. The CDR3 here is CASSPGHDTEAFF. As DNA, the CDR3 is TGTGCCAGTTCACCGGGACACGACACTGAAGCTTTCTTT. The chain combines TRBV18 with TRBJ1-1; TRBD1 is a possible D gene (6 bases). Germline CDR1 is KGHSH and CDR2 is LQKENI. This CDR3 is built from 13 residues.

The chain employs TRBV27 and TRBJ2-7; the D is unclear. The V gene lost 3 bases and the J gene lost 9 bases, with 21 bases spanning the gap. CDR1 is MNHEY, CDR2 SMNVEV, per germline (reference sequence). The CDR3 is 15 amino acids. CDR3 region: CASSFSFSAGKGQYF. As DNA, the CDR3 is TGTGCCAGCAGTTTTTCGTTTTCCGCAGGCAAAGGGCAGTACTTC.

This chain uses TRBV5-4 with TRBJ1-6, with 7 bases that match TRBD1. Per germline, CDR1 SGHNT and CDR2 YYREEE (reference sequence). The length of the CDR3 is 15 residues. Germline trimming cut 4 bases from V and 7 bases from J; bases unmatched to any gene: 8. CDR3 nucleotides: TGTGCCAGCAGCCAAACAGGGGTGCAAAATTCACCCCTCCACTTT. It encodes CASSQTGVQNSPLHF. Complete variable domain (other parts from reference TRBV5-4 and TRBJ1-6): ETGVTQSPTHLIKTRGQQVTLRCSSQSGHNTVSWYQQALGQGPQFIFQYYREEENGRGNFPPRFSGLQFPNYSSELNVNALELDDSALYLCASSQTGVQNSPLHFGNGTRLTVT.

For this clone: This CDR3 is also generated by other DNA sequences in the sample. J is TRBJ1-2 and V is TRBV18; the match to TRBD1 covers 7 bases. The CDR3 spans 14 residues. V lost 2 bases, J lost 0 bases, and 0 bases stayed unmatched. Germline assignment: CDR1 KGHSH and CDR2 LQKENI. The CDR3 sequence is CASSPTGANYGYTF. Here the CDR3 DNA reads TGTGCCAGCTCACCAACAGGGGCTAACTATGGCTACACCTTC.

This clone came up a few times. The chain links TRBV4-2 to TRBJ1-5; the D gene is possibly TRBD1 (6 bases). V gave up 4 bases and J gave up 4 bases, with 8 bases separating them. The CDR3 is 13 amino acids. Per germline, CDR1 LGHNA and CDR2 YNFKEQ. As DNA, the CDR3 is TGTGCCAGCAGCCTAACAGGGAATCAGCCCCAGCATTTT. Its protein product is CASSLTGNQPQHF.

The chain combines TRBV2 with TRBJ1-1, with 8 bases that match TRBD1. This CDR3 has 14 residues. Germline V gives CDR1 SNHLY, CDR2 FYNNEI. V was clipped by 2 bases and J by 4 bases; unmatched bases: 3. CDR3 residues: CASSEQGASTEAFF. The CDR3 bases are TGTGCCAGCAGTGAACAGGGGGCCTCCACTGAAGCTTTCTTT.

Concerning this clone: This same CDR3 is encoded by further DNA sequences in the sample. The V gene is TRBV19, the J gene TRBJ1-5; the match to TRBD1 covers 9 bases. There are 15 residues in the CDR3. Germline loops: CDR1 LNHDA, CDR2 SQIVND (reference sequence). V gave up 6 bases and J gave up 5 bases; unmatched junction bases: 8. Here the CDR3 DNA reads TGTGCCAGTAGACCGAGGACAGGGGATTATCAGCCCCAGCATTTT. The encoded protein is CASRPRTGDYQPQHF.

This rearrangement joins TRBV19 to TRBJ2-5; 10 nucleotides agree with TRBD1. This CDR3 region has 15 residues. Germline CDR1 reads LNHDA; CDR2 reads SQIVND (reference sequence). V lost 3 bases and J lost 4; bases outside the gene matches: 5. CDR3 in amino acids: CASSMGQGNIETQYF. Here the CDR3 DNA reads TGTGCCAGTAGTATGGGACAGGGGAATATAGAGACCCAGTACTTC.

V is TRBV2 and J is TRBJ2-7; D may be TRBD2 (7 bases). Germline CDR1 SNHLY, CDR2 FYNNEI. V dropped 4 bases and J dropped 7 bases, with 17 bases sitting between them. The CDR3 runs 14 residues. Here the CDR3 DNA reads TGTGCCAGCAGTGCACGGGAAGGGGGGGGTGAGCAGTACTTC. It specifies CASSAREGGGEQYF.

The chain links TRBV6-5 to TRBJ1-5, with 9 positions matching TRBD1. CDR1 is MNHEY, CDR2 SVGAGI, per germline. The CDR3 is 15 residues long. After removal of 5 bases from V and 7 bases from J, the junction contained 9 bases not matched to a gene. CDR3: CASSLRGTGSQPQHF. The CDR3 DNA follows: TGTGCCAGCAGTCTCCGAGGGACAGGGAGCCAGCCCCAGCATTTT.

This clone was counted only a few times. The chain combines TRBV5-6 with TRBJ2-7; D may be TRBD1 (6 bases). V lost 6 bases and J 3 bases, leaving 16 bases between the germline ends. This CDR3 contains 14 residues. Germline assignment: CDR1 SGHDT and CDR2 YYEEEE. The CDR3 DNA reads TGTGCCAGCACGCTGGGGGCTAGTCTCTACGAGCAGTACTTC. It codes for CASTLGASLYEQYF.

This clone was seen only once. The chain couples TRBV6-1 to TRBJ1-6; 7 nucleotides match TRBD1. Trimming cost V 6 bases and J 5 bases; bases outside gene matches: 7. Germline-derived CDR1 and CDR2 are MNHNS and SASEGT. CDR3 size: 15 residues. The CDR3: CASRTSRGDNSPLHF. DNA of the CDR3: TGTGCCAGCAGAACATCCAGGGGGGATAATTCACCCCTCCACTTT.